What follows describes a single T cell receptor beta chain. The target antigen is unknown. These data belong to a study of T cell responses to AZD1222 COVID-19 vaccine. Study observations and caveats: Most donors were white British, females outnumbered males, and clonal diversity was possibly underestimated. Distributed over spike, vaccine-associated CD4 TCRs predominated at 160-218 and 743-854.

Assay used: immunoSEQ multiplex PCR; TCRdb lists only in-frame clones, some missing. The data contain roughly 80,000 clones, around nine tenths of them singletons. The ends were cut back, 4 bases at V and 1 base at J, with 12 bases in the middle. From germline, CDR1 is SGHTS and CDR2 YDEGEE. This CDR3 has 15 amino acids. This sequence originates from an adult who received the AZD1222 COVID-19 vaccine. The chain uses TRBV5-8 and TRBJ1-5; D is ambiguous. Sequenced here: peripheral blood, sampled 28 days after the second AZD1222 dose. The chain's CDR3 is CASSREGGSNQPQHF. CDR3 in DNA: TGTGCCAGCAGCCGCGAAGGCGGGAGCAATCAGCCCCAGCATTTT.